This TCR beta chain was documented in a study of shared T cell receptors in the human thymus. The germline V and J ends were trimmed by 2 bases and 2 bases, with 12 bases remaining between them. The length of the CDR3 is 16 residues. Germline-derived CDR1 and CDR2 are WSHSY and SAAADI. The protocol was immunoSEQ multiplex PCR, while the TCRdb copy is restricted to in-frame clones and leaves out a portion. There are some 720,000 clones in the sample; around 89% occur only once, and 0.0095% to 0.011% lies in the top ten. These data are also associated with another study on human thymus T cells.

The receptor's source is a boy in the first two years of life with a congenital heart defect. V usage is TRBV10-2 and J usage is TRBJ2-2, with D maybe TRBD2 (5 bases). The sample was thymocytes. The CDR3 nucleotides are TGCGCCAGCAGTGAGGTTAGAGGGTCCAACACCGGGGAGCTGTTTTTT. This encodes CASSEVRGSNTGELFF.